One sample yielded the 17 T cell receptor beta chains listed below, sequenced in a study of blood T cell repertoires in COVID-19 (dated by TCRdb to 2020 to 2021). Library preparation was by the immunoSEQ multiplex PCR assay. Imported from immuneACCESS, the table was reduced by TCRdb to in-frame sequences with V and J called. These copies leave out some clones; in studies compared against another copy, an unresolved V gene accounts for under half, and the cause of the remainder is not known. Present in this sample are more than 110,000 clones, roughly 80% of which were seen just once. The biggest ten clones account for 3.5% to 4.5% of the sample. What was sequenced was peripheral blood. These receptors originate from a woman aged 60-75 years with acute or convalescent COVID-19.

This chain joins TRBV19 and TRBJ1-2; D gene uncertain. This CDR3 comprises 13 residues. The V gene's germline CDR1 is LNHDA and CDR2 SQIVND (reference sequence). The germline V and J ends were trimmed by 7 bases and 7 bases, with 16 bases remaining between them. The CDR3, as DNA: TGTGCCAGTATGACCCGGGATGCGGCTGGCTACACCTTC. As protein: CASMTRDAAGYTF.

CDR3 protein: CACTTDSSSYGYTF. CDR3 DNA: TGTGCCTGCACCACCGACAGCTCCTCCTATGGCTACACCTTC. The chain uses TRBV30 and TRBJ1-2, with TRBD1 as a possible D gene (5 bases). CDR1 and CDR2 (germline): GTSNPN, SVGIG (reference sequence). Trimming removed 6 bases from V and 4 bases from J, with 18 bases in between. CDR3 length: 14 residues.

The gene calls are TRBV27 and TRBJ2-2, with D possibly being TRBD1 (6 bases). Trimming cost V 6 bases and J 7 bases, with 15 bases left between them. The CDR3 spans 14 residues. In germline, CDR1 is MNHEY, CDR2 SMNVEV (reference sequence). The CDR3 spells CASRPDRLVGELFF. Here the CDR3 DNA reads TGTGCCAGCAGGCCTGACAGGTTGGTCGGGGAGCTGTTTTTT.

The chain combines TRBV28 with TRBJ2-2; tentatively, D is TRBD1 (6 bases). The CDR3 length is 15 residues. Germline lookup yields CDR1 MDHEN and CDR2 SYDVKM. The V end lost 5 bases, the J end lost 8 bases, and 18 bases lay between the germline ends. CDR3 DNA: TGTGCCAGCAGTCCAGCATACATAGGGACAGGGGAGCTGTTTTTT. Translation gives CASSPAYIGTGELFF. The full variable domain, in which reference TRBV28 and TRBJ2-2 provide the parts outside the CDR3, is DVKVTQSSRYLVKRTGEKVFLECVQDMDHENMFWYRQDPGLGLRLIYFSYDVKMKEKGDIPEGYSVSREKKERFSLILESASTNQTSMYLCASSPAYIGTGELFFGEGSRLTVL.

This sequence joins TRBV5-1 and TRBJ2-3; 7 bases map to TRBD2. CDR1 is SGHRS, CDR2 YFSETQ, per germline. V was clipped by 1 base and J by 2 bases; unmatched bases: 4. The CDR3 has 15 amino acids. The CDR3 sequence: CASSLFAGATDTQYF. CDR3 bases: TGCGCCAGCAGCTTGTTTGCGGGAGCCACAGATACGCAGTATTTT.

The chain combines TRBV28 with TRBJ2-7; D gene unclear. V was cut by 3 bases and J by 4 bases, with 4 bases left in between. Germline V lookup: CDR1 MDHEN, CDR2 SYDVKM. The CDR3 loop spans 11 amino acids. Here the CDR3 reads CASSFVYEQYF. In DNA form, the CDR3 reads TGTGCCAGCAGTTTTGTATACGAGCAGTACTTC.

The V and J genes are TRBV18 and TRBJ1-1; 10 bases align to TRBD1. Trimming removed 4 bases from V and 4 bases from J; junction bases left unmatched: 0. CDR3 size: 13 residues. From germline, CDR1 is KGHSH and CDR2 LQKENI. The CDR3 DNA follows: TGTGCCAGCTCACGGACAGGGGGCACTGAAGCTTTCTTT. Amino acids: CASSRTGGTEAFF. The full variable domain, its missing parts supplied by reference TRBV18 and TRBJ1-1, is NAGVMQNPRHLVRRRGQEARLRCSPMKGHSHVYWYRQLPEEGLKFMVYLQKENIIDESGMPKERFSAEFPKEGPSILRIQQVVRGDSAAYFCASSRTGGTEAFFGQGTRLTVV.

The chain is built from TRBV6-4 and TRBJ1-5, with 7 nucleotides matching TRBD1. CDR1 is MRHNA and CDR2 is SNTAGT in the germline V gene. The V and J ends lost 7 bases and 2 bases, in that order; junction bases with no gene match: 8. The CDR3 loop spans 15 amino acids. The DNA for the CDR3 is TGTGCCAGCAAAAGACAGGGATATGGCAATCAGCCCCAGCATTTT. It specifies CASKRQGYGNQPQHF.

This chain links TRBV21-1 with TRBJ2-7; the table assigns TRBD1, which was not confirmed against the DNA. TRBV21-1 is classified as a pseudogene. The CDR3 sequence is 14 residues long. The CDR3 region has the DNA TGTGCCACTACGGCGGGACAGGGGACCTACGAGCAGTACTTC. Its translation: CATTAGQGTYEQYF.

The chain has TRBV28 and TRBJ1-1; D is ambiguous. The CDR3 spans 14 residues. CDR1 is MDHEN, CDR2 SYDVKM, per germline. Trimming shortened V by 3 bases and J by 0 bases, and 8 bases separated the two germline ends. The CDR3 DNA is TGTGCCAGCAGTTTGAGGAGCCTGAACACTGAAGCTTTCTTT. This gives the protein CASSLRSLNTEAFF. The entire variable domain, with the rest obtained from reference TRBV28 and TRBJ1-1, is as follows: DVKVTQSSRYLVKRTGEKVFLECVQDMDHENMFWYRQDPGLGLRLIYFSYDVKMKEKGDIPEGYSVSREKKERFSLILESASTNQTSMYLCASSLRSLNTEAFFGQGTRLTVV.

The gene calls are TRBV6-5 and TRBJ1-5; D is unresolved. Trimming removed 6 bases at V and 0 bases at J, with 9 bases between. Per the germline V gene, CDR1 is MNHEY and CDR2 is SVGAGI. This CDR3 comprises 14 residues. The CDR3 nucleotides read TGTGCCAGCAGAACGGGATCTAGCAATCAGCCCCAGCATTTT. Its translation: CASRTGSSNQPQHF.

The rearrangement links TRBV29-1 to TRBJ1-2, with 8 bases lining up with TRBD1. The germline V gene has CDR1 SQVTM and CDR2 ANQGSEA. Losses at the gene ends were 5 bases for V and 8 bases for J; bases not matched to a gene: 10. The CDR3 has 13 amino acids. CDR3: CSVTDQTGVGYTF. CDR3 in DNA: TGCAGCGTTACTGACCAGACAGGGGTAGGCTACACCTTC.

The chain carries TRBV28 and TRBJ1-2; tentatively, D is TRBD1 (5 bases). The length of the CDR3 is 13 residues. The germline V and J ends were trimmed by 1 base and 8 bases, with 11 bases remaining between them. From germline, CDR1 is MDHEN and CDR2 SYDVKM. The CDR3 loop is CASSLSQGGGYTF. CDR3 bases: TGTGCCAGCAGTTTATCTCAGGGTGGGGGCTACACCTTC.

This clone was observed a single time. The chain carries TRBV7-2 and TRBJ1-2, with 8 bases aligning to TRBD1. Germline-derived CDR1 and CDR2 are SGHTA and FQGNSA. The CDR3 loop spans 15 amino acids. V was pared by 1 base and J by 6 bases, with 7 bases of the junction left unmatched. The CDR3 DNA is TGTGCCAGCAGCTTAGGGAACCAGGGGGCGGATGGCTACACCTTC. Encoded protein: CASSLGNQGADGYTF. Filled out from reference TRBV7-2 and TRBJ1-2, the complete variable domain reads GAGVSQSPSNKVTEKGKDVELRCDPISGHTALYWYRQSLGQGLEFLIYFQGNSAPDKSGLPSDRFSAERTGGSVSTLTIQRTQQEDSAVYLCASSLGNQGADGYTFGSGTRLTVV.

This clone was seen a few times. The chain combines TRBV7-2 with TRBJ1-1; D is possibly TRBD1 (6 bases). This CDR3 is 15 amino acids long. V was cut by 7 bases and J by 1 base, with 16 bases left in between. Germline V gene sequence: CDR1 SGHTA, CDR2 FQGNSA. The CDR3 DNA reads as TGTGCCAGCACGCGAGGGGGTCTCTCGAACACTGAAGCTTTCTTT. Protein product: CASTRGGLSNTEAFF.

The chain carries TRBV29-1 and TRBJ2-2, with D uncertain. The CDR3 runs 12 residues. Germline assignment: CDR1 SQVTM and CDR2 ANQGSEA. Trimming removed 5 bases at V and 5 bases at J, with 9 bases between. The CDR3 DNA sequence: TGCAGCGTTCGGAGAATGACCGGGGAGCTGTTTTTT. This encodes CSVRRMTGELFF.

The chain couples TRBV6-5 to TRBJ2-7; TRBD1 matches 8 bases. Germline trimming cut 10 bases from V and 3 bases from J; bases unmatched to any gene: 2. There are 11 residues in the CDR3. Looked up from germline, CDR1 is MNHEY and CDR2 is SVGAGI. The CDR3 DNA reads as TGTGCCACCGGGACAGGCTACGAGCAGTACTTC. Residues: CATGTGYEQYF.